What follows describes a single T cell receptor beta chain. The data were obtained in a study of monozygotic twins with inflammatory bowel disease. Germline loops: CDR1 SGHVS, CDR2 FNYEAQ. This CDR3 contains 16 residues. Reprocessing the 5' RACE reads, TCRdb reports a single entry for every CDR3 protein and omits DNA. In total, the table holds approximately 400,000 distinct CDR3 sequences. The J gene is TRBJ2-1, the V gene TRBV7-6; TCRdb outputs TRBD2, but without DNA this stays unchecked. This receptor was identified in a human donor with ulcerative colitis or Crohn's disease, or a healthy co-twin of an affected twin (not recorded which). Sequencing used blood. The CDR3 loop reads CASTSEASGRGNEQFF.